Listed here are 5 T cell receptor beta chains from one sample, sequenced in a study of blood T cells in healthy people across ages. Then a second PCR, running roughly 6 to 12 cycles, was carried out with a sample-barcoded 5' primer and a J-beta primer mix. TCRdb re-derived calls from the 5' RACE reads in MiXCR, one entry per CDR3 protein. Of approximately 850,000 distinct CDR3 sequences listed, more than 40% are singletons. Material for sequencing was blood. Source of these receptors: a man aged 55 to 70 in good health.

This clonotype has only a few counts. The J gene is TRBJ2-4, the V gene TRBV28, with D tentatively TRBD1 (6 bases). The CDR3 length is 15 residues. The germline V gene encodes CDR1 MDHEN and CDR2 SYDVKM. Between the trimmed V and J ends, which lost 5 bases and 2 bases, there was a span of 13 bases. CDR3 protein: CASSPAGDPKNIQYF. DNA of the CDR3: TGTGCCAGCAGTCCAGCAGGGGATCCCAAAAACATTCAGTACTTC.

This clonotype occurred a few times. CDR3 in DNA: TGTGCCAGCAGCCTCCACCCGTCGAGCTCCTACGAGCAGTACTTC. Its translation: CASSLHPSSSYEQYF. The gene calls are TRBV7-6 and TRBJ2-7; no definite D call. V was trimmed by 5 bases and J by 0 bases, leaving 14 bases between them. Germline assignment: CDR1 SGHVS and CDR2 FNYEAQ. The length of the CDR3 is 15 residues.

The rearrangement joins TRBV7-8 to TRBJ2-5, with 8 bases identical to TRBD2. Germline CDR1 reads SGHVS; CDR2 reads FQNEAQ. J gave up 5 bases and V 5 bases, and 13 bases lay outside the gene matches. The CDR3 totals 16 residues. In nucleotides, the CDR3 is TGTGCCAGCAGCCTCCTGGGTAGCGGGGCCATGGAGACCCAGTACTTC. Its protein product is CASSLLGSGAMETQYF.

With respect to this clonotype: Given a much more abundant clone one base away, this may be a read error. This chain connects TRBV10-3 to TRBJ2-1, with D unclear. Germline V lookup: CDR1 ENHRY, CDR2 SYGVKD. The CDR3 totals 11 residues. The CDR3 nucleotides read TGTGCCAGCAGTGCCCGCAATGAGCAGTTCTTC. Protein sequence: CASSARNEQFF.

This clonotype was found a few times. The chain has TRBV6-5 and TRBJ2-5; 8 bases are shared with TRBD2. CDR1 is MNHEY, CDR2 SVGAGI, per germline. V shed 0 bases and J 3 bases; nucleotides not matched to a gene: 3. The CDR3 runs to 15 residues. DNA for the CDR3: TGTGCCAGCAGTTACTCACCAGCGGGGGAAGAGACCCAGTACTTC. This gives the protein CASSYSPAGEETQYF.